The clone carrying this TCR beta chain was seen ten or more times. The antigen remains unidentified. Trimming cost V 6 bases and J 5 bases, with 19 bases left between them. The CDR3 length is 15 residues. In germline, CDR1 is MGHRA, CDR2 YSYEKL. MiXCR, applied by TCRdb to the 5' RACE reads, yields one record per CDR3 protein. The table has 75,000 to 95,000 distinct CDR3 sequences, about 13% seen once. This sample is part of a study of T-cell memory formation after mild COVID-19. Whole-study findings and limits: Contracting CD8+ clones were enriched in EMRA, CD4+ mainly in CM and EM. Several responding clones turned up in pre-infection memory, indicating that cross-reactive memory may have taken part. A balance of CD4 and CD8 characterized clones contracting day 15 to 85, whereas later expanders leaned CD4+.

Sequenced input: PBMCs or a T cell subset sorted from them (not recorded which). The receptor comes from an adult woman who had mild COVID-19 (a few samples of this study predate the infection). Cell type and time point are not known. The chain couples TRBV4-1 to TRBJ2-5; no definite D call. The CDR3 DNA reads TGCGCCAGCAGTCGGTCCTTGGGTCTAGGGGAGACCCAGTACTTC. The encoded protein is CASSRSLGLGETQYF.